A selection of T cell receptor beta chains follows, all from one sample in a study of immune evolution from preneoplasia to lung adenocarcinoma. The data were produced by immunoSEQ multiplex PCR, yet TCRdb's version contains in-frame clones alone and is incomplete. Here the sample spans 15,000 or so clones, about 85% being singletons. Specimen: FFPE lung adenocarcinoma in situ tissue. Receptors originate from an older donor with lung adenocarcinoma. The CDR3 runs from the conserved cysteine through the conserved F or W. The D gene is left open where the match is weak. Only part of the rows carry a size: once, few, many, or a class if the clone is expanded.

v_call: TRBV7-2; d_call: TRBD1; clone_size: NA; j_call: TRBJ2-6; cdr3_nt: TGTGCCAGCGGGGACAGTCAGTTCTCTGGGGCCAACGTCCTGACTTTC; cdr3_aa: CASGDSQFSGANVLTF
v_call: TRBV5-1; d_call: NA; clone_size: NA; j_call: TRBJ1-5; cdr3_nt: TGCGCCAGCAGTGATAGCAATCAGCCCCAGCATTTT; cdr3_aa: CASSDSNQPQHF
v_call: TRBV28; d_call: NA; clone_size: few; j_call: TRBJ2-7; cdr3_nt: TGTGCCAGCAGTTTATTCAGTGGCTCTGACGAGCAGTACTTC; cdr3_aa: CASSLFSGSDEQYF
v_call: TRBV28; d_call: TRBD1; clone_size: NA; j_call: TRBJ2-7; cdr3_nt: TGTGCCAGCAGGAGGCAGGGGGCTGGGGAGCAGTACTTC; cdr3_aa: CASRRQGAGEQYF
v_call: TRBV19; d_call: NA; clone_size: NA; j_call: TRBJ2-7; cdr3_nt: TGTGCCAGTAGTATAGGGGACTTCGGAAAAGAGCAGTACTTC; cdr3_aa: CASSIGDFGKEQYF
v_call: TRBV29-1; d_call: TRBD2; clone_size: NA; j_call: TRBJ2-7; cdr3_nt: TGCAGCGTCGCGAGCGGGAGTATCGTCGAGCAGTACTTC; cdr3_aa: CSVASGSIVEQYF
v_call: TRBV27; d_call: TRBD1; clone_size: NA; j_call: TRBJ1-5; cdr3_nt: TGTGCCAGCAGTGGGGACAGGGGAGAGCAGCCCCAGCATTTT; cdr3_aa: CASSGDRGEQPQHF
v_call: TRBV10-3; d_call: NA; clone_size: NA; j_call: TRBJ2-3; cdr3_nt: TGTGCCATCAGCAAGAACCCAGATACGCAGTATTTT; cdr3_aa: CAISKNPDTQYF
v_call: TRBV10-3; d_call: NA; clone_size: NA; j_call: TRBJ2-1; cdr3_nt: TGTGCCATCAGTGAAGAACGGAACTCCTGGCAGTTCTTC; cdr3_aa: CAISEERNSWQFF
v_call: TRBV2; d_call: NA; clone_size: NA; j_call: TRBJ2-7; cdr3_nt: TGTGCCAGCAGGATGGGACCGAACTCCTACGAGCAGTACTTC; cdr3_aa: CASRMGPNSYEQYF
v_call: TRBV18; d_call: NA; clone_size: NA; j_call: TRBJ2-1; cdr3_nt: TGTGCCAGCTCACCACCGAATTCCCCCGTAGGGAATGAGCAGTTCTTC; cdr3_aa: CASSPPNSPVGNEQFF
v_call: TRBV11-2; d_call: NA; clone_size: NA; j_call: TRBJ1-1; cdr3_nt: TGTGCCAGCGCCGTACAGGGCACTGAAGCTTTCTTT; cdr3_aa: CASAVQGTEAFF
v_call: TRBV10-3; d_call: NA; clone_size: NA; j_call: TRBJ1-6; cdr3_nt: TGTGCCATCAGTGAGTCGGGGAGGAATTCACCCCTCCACTTT; cdr3_aa: CAISESGRNSPLHF
v_call: TRBV14; d_call: NA; clone_size: NA; j_call: TRBJ2-3; cdr3_nt: TGTGCCAGCAGCCAGGCGTCCACACATACGCAGTATTTT; cdr3_aa: CASSQASTHTQYF
v_call: TRBV19; d_call: TRBD2; clone_size: NA; j_call: TRBJ2-1; cdr3_nt: TGTGCCAGGACTGGGCCTCTTAGCGGGGGACCCTACAATGAGCAGTTCTTC; cdr3_aa: CARTGPLSGGPYNEQFF
v_call: TRBV30; d_call: NA; clone_size: NA; j_call: TRBJ1-3; cdr3_nt: TGTGCCTGGAGACAGAGAGGTGGAAACACCATATATTTT; cdr3_aa: CAWRQRGGNTIYF
v_call: TRBV30; d_call: TRBD2; clone_size: once; j_call: TRBJ2-7; cdr3_nt: TGTGCCTGGAGTGGCGGGGGTTACGAGCAGTACTTC; cdr3_aa: CAWSGGGYEQYF
v_call: TRBV5-4; d_call: TRBD2; clone_size: NA; j_call: TRBJ2-7; cdr3_nt: TGTGCCAGCAGCTTAGGAGCGGGAGAGTCGAGAGGCTACGAGCAGTACTTC; cdr3_aa: CASSLGAGESRGYEQYF
v_call: TRBV7-2; d_call: TRBD2; clone_size: NA; j_call: TRBJ2-4; cdr3_nt: TGTGCCAGCAGCTTAGGTCTAGCGGGCATTCAGTACTTC; cdr3_aa: CASSLGLAGIQYF
v_call: TRBV27; d_call: TRBD2; clone_size: NA; j_call: TRBJ2-7; cdr3_nt: TGTGCCAGCAGTTTATGGGCTAGCGGGAGCCCCCACGAGCAGTACTTC; cdr3_aa: CASSLWASGSPHEQYF
v_call: TRBV9; d_call: NA; clone_size: NA; j_call: TRBJ1-3; cdr3_nt: TGTGCCAGCAGCGGACAAAAGATGGGAAACACCATATATTTT; cdr3_aa: CASSGQKMGNTIYF
v_call: TRBV7-2; d_call: NA; clone_size: NA; j_call: TRBJ2-2; cdr3_nt: TGTGCCAGCAGCTCCTACAGGGCTGCGAACACCGGGGAGCTGTTTTTT; cdr3_aa: CASSSYRAANTGELFF
v_call: TRBV7-2; d_call: TRBD2; clone_size: NA; j_call: TRBJ2-1; cdr3_nt: TGTGCCAGCAGCTTAGTCGTAGCGGGACGGGCCGGGGATGAGCAGTTCTTC; cdr3_aa: CASSLVVAGRAGDEQFF
v_call: TRBV28; d_call: NA; clone_size: once; j_call: TRBJ2-1; cdr3_nt: TGTGCCAGCAGTTTTCGGGATCAACCCCTTGGCACGAATGAGCAGTTCTTC; cdr3_aa: CASSFRDQPLGTNEQFF
v_call: TRBV2; d_call: NA; clone_size: NA; j_call: TRBJ2-1; cdr3_nt: TGTGCCAGCAGACGGGACTCCTACAATGAGCAGTTCTTC; cdr3_aa: CASRRDSYNEQFF
v_call: TRBV4-2; d_call: NA; clone_size: NA; j_call: TRBJ2-5; cdr3_nt: TGTGCCAGCAGCCAAGACCGGACTATAAAAGAGACCCAGTACTTC; cdr3_aa: CASSQDRTIKETQYF
v_call: TRBV5-1; d_call: TRBD2; clone_size: NA; j_call: TRBJ2-1; cdr3_nt: TGCGCCAGCAGCGCTAGAGGCGGGAGTGACAATGAGCAGTTCTTC; cdr3_aa: CASSARGGSDNEQFF
v_call: TRBV27; d_call: TRBD1; clone_size: NA; j_call: TRBJ2-7; cdr3_nt: TGTGCCAGCAGCCGCAACAGGGGGAACTACGAGCAGTACTTC; cdr3_aa: CASSRNRGNYEQYF
v_call: TRBV10-2; d_call: TRBD2; clone_size: NA; j_call: TRBJ2-7; cdr3_nt: TGCGCCAGCAGTGAGTCGACTAGCGGGGGGGGCGAGCAGTACTTC; cdr3_aa: CASSESTSGGGEQYF
v_call: TRBV10-3; d_call: TRBD1; clone_size: once; j_call: TRBJ1-5; cdr3_nt: TGTGCCATCAGTGAGTCGTGGGACAGGGATCCCCAGCATTTT; cdr3_aa: CAISESWDRDPQHF
v_call: TRBV5-1; d_call: TRBD2; clone_size: NA; j_call: TRBJ2-1; cdr3_nt: TGCGCCAGCAGCTTGGGCGTTTCGACTAGCGGGAGAGGGGGTGAGCAGTTCTTC; cdr3_aa: CASSLGVSTSGRGGEQFF
v_call: TRBV7-9; d_call: TRBD1; clone_size: NA; j_call: TRBJ2-5; cdr3_nt: TGTGCCAGCAGCCCTATACCGGGACAGGGCACACAGACCCAGTACTTC; cdr3_aa: CASSPIPGQGTQTQYF
v_call: TRBV4-2; d_call: TRBD2; clone_size: once; j_call: TRBJ2-5; cdr3_nt: TGTGCCAGCAGCCAAGTGGCTAGCGGTGATCAAGAGACCCAGTACTTC; cdr3_aa: CASSQVASGDQETQYF
v_call: TRBV19; d_call: NA; clone_size: NA; j_call: TRBJ1-2; cdr3_nt: TGTGCCAGTAGTATAGAGCGAAGATATGGCTACACCTTC; cdr3_aa: CASSIERRYGYTF
v_call: TRBV28; d_call: NA; clone_size: once; j_call: TRBJ2-1; cdr3_nt: TGTGCCAGCAGAAAGAATAGACGTGGTGAGCAGTTCTTC; cdr3_aa: CASRKNRRGEQFF
v_call: TRBV10-2; d_call: NA; clone_size: once; j_call: TRBJ2-7; cdr3_nt: TGCGCCAGCAGCCGCCCGGGACTCCCCCACGAGCAGTACTTC; cdr3_aa: CASSRPGLPHEQYF
v_call: TRBV7-6; d_call: NA; clone_size: NA; j_call: TRBJ1-1; cdr3_nt: TGTGCCAGCAGCTTATGGGGTATGAACACTGAAGCTTTCTTT; cdr3_aa: CASSLWGMNTEAFF
v_call: TRBV6-4; d_call: NA; clone_size: NA; j_call: TRBJ2-1; cdr3_nt: TGTGCCTCACAAATTAGGGGGGAGGCCATGTATGAGCAGTTCTTC; cdr3_aa: CASQIRGEAMYEQFF
v_call: TRBV7-2; d_call: NA; clone_size: NA; j_call: TRBJ1-4; cdr3_nt: TGTGCCAGCAGTCTAGGGGGTTCAGACGAAAAACTGTTTTTT; cdr3_aa: CASSLGGSDEKLFF
v_call: TRBV7-8; d_call: TRBD1; clone_size: NA; j_call: TRBJ2-7; cdr3_nt: TGTGCCAGCAGCTTTTCCGGGACAGGGGGCTGGGAGCAGTACTTC; cdr3_aa: CASSFSGTGGWEQYF
v_call: TRBV9; d_call: NA; clone_size: NA; j_call: TRBJ2-7; cdr3_nt: TGTGCCAGCAGCAAAGGCCAGGGATTCTACGAGCAGTACTTC; cdr3_aa: CASSKGQGFYEQYF
v_call: TRBV30; d_call: NA; clone_size: NA; j_call: TRBJ2-5; cdr3_nt: TGTGCGTGCCGGGACCAAGAGACCCAGTACTTC; cdr3_aa: CACRDQETQYF
v_call: TRBV4-1; d_call: NA; clone_size: NA; j_call: TRBJ2-2; cdr3_nt: TGCGCCAGCAGCCAAGATGTTGGCCTCCTTGGGGACACCGGGGAGCTGTTTTTT; cdr3_aa: CASSQDVGLLGDTGELFF
v_call: TRBV10-1; d_call: NA; clone_size: once; j_call: TRBJ2-7; cdr3_nt: TGCGCCAGCAGTGACGACGTGAGTCCCGAGCAGTACTTC; cdr3_aa: CASSDDVSPEQYF
v_call: TRBV5-5; d_call: TRBD2; clone_size: NA; j_call: TRBJ2-5; cdr3_nt: TGTGCCAGCAGCTTAACAGGTGGCGCGGGAGGAGAGACCCAGTACTTC; cdr3_aa: CASSLTGGAGGETQYF
v_call: TRBV28; d_call: NA; clone_size: NA; j_call: TRBJ2-2; cdr3_nt: TGTGCCAGCAGTTTTGGGGTCGCGGGTGCGAACACCGGGGAGCTGTTTTTT; cdr3_aa: CASSFGVAGANTGELFF
v_call: TRBV15; d_call: NA; clone_size: NA; j_call: TRBJ2-2; cdr3_nt: TGTGCCACCCGGGGAGGGGGAGGCACCGGGGAGCTGTTTTTT; cdr3_aa: CATRGGGGTGELFF
v_call: TRBV6-1; d_call: TRBD2; clone_size: NA; j_call: TRBJ2-1; cdr3_nt: TGTGCCAGCAGTGAACGGCTAGCGGGACCCAATGAGCAGTTCTTC; cdr3_aa: CASSERLAGPNEQFF